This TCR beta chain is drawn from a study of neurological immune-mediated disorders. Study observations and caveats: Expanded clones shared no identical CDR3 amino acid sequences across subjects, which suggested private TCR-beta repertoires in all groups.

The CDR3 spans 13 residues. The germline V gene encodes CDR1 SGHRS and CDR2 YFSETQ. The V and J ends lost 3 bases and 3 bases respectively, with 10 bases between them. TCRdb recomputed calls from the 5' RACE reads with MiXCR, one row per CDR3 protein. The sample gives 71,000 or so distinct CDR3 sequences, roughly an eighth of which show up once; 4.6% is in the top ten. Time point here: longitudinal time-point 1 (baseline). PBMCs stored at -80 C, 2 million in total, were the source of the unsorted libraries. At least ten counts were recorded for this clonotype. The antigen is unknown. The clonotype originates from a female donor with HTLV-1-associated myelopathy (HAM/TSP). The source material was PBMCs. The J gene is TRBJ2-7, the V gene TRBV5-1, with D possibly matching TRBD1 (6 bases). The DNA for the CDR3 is TGCGCCAGCAGCTCTGGACAGTACTACGAGCAGTACTTC. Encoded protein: CASSSGQYYEQYF.